A single sample is the source of the 12 T cell receptor beta chains below, sequenced in a study of response to subunit inactivated influenza vaccine. TCRdb passed the RT-PCR reads through MiXCR, listing each CDR3 protein once. In the table there are approximately 500,000 distinct CDR3 sequences, 10% to 15% of which are singletons. Sequencing used PBMCs from blood, obtained 35 to 45 days after vaccination. The receptors stem from a man aged 50-60 years who received an inactivated influenza vaccine.

In this sample, this clonotype turned up a few times. The chain is built from TRBV10-3 and TRBJ1-4, with TRBD1 as a possible D gene (5 bases). The CDR3 is made up of 15 amino acids. The V end was cut by 0 bases, the J end by 2 bases, with 7 bases between. CDR1 ENHRY and CDR2 SYGVKD come from the germline V gene. The CDR3 spells CAISESPGTNEKLFF. For the CDR3, the DNA is TGTGCCATCAGTGAGTCCCCAGGGACTAATGAAAAACTGTTTTTT.

The gene calls are TRBV7-2 and TRBJ1-5, with D hard to call. The CDR3 spans 13 residues. The germline V and J ends were trimmed by 2 bases and 7 bases, with 9 bases remaining between them. Germline CDR1 and CDR2: SGHTA and FQGNSA. The CDR3 coding sequence is TGTGCCAGCAGCTTAATGGGGAGGCAGCCCCAGCATTTT. Its translation is CASSLMGRQPQHF.

The V gene is TRBV20-1, the J gene TRBJ2-5; D is ambiguous. The CDR3 loop spans 14 amino acids. Germline V gene lookup returns CDR1 DFQATT and CDR2 SNEGSKA (reference sequence). V dropped 0 bases and J dropped 2 bases, with 10 bases sitting between them. CDR3 coding DNA: TGCAGTGCTAGAGATCCCCTGGCGCAAGAGACCCAGTACTTC. The encoded protein is CSARDPLAQETQYF.

The sample holds many counts of this clonotype. The V gene is TRBV5-1, the J gene TRBJ2-1; 12 bases line up with TRBD2. Germline V CDR1 and CDR2: SGHRS, YFSETQ. With 5 bases clipped from V and 7 bases from J, the junction kept 25 bases outside the gene matches. The CDR3 length is 21 residues. Written as DNA, the CDR3 is TGCGCCAGCAGGCCTGGAAGGACGGGGGCCTCTAGCGGGAGGGGTAGTAATGAGCAGTTCTTC. Protein: CASRPGRTGASSGRGSNEQFF.

This chain links TRBV5-5 with TRBJ1-5; 7 bases agree with TRBD1. Germline loops: CDR1 SGHKS, CDR2 YYEKEE (reference sequence). The CDR3 runs 13 residues. V trimming: 4 bases; J trimming: 10 bases; junction bases outside the gene matches: 8. This CDR3 is CASSPDRKEPQHF. The CDR3, as DNA: TGTGCCAGCAGCCCGGACAGGAAGGAACCCCAGCATTTT.

There are many counts of this clonotype. This chain joins TRBV4-3 and TRBJ2-1, with 11 nucleotides matching TRBD1. Germline loops: CDR1 LGHNA, CDR2 YSLEER. CDR3 length: 13 amino acids. V was clipped by 5 bases and J by 14 bases; unmatched bases: 8. CDR3: CASSTNRDRGKFF. The CDR3 nucleotides are TGCGCCAGCAGCACCAATCGGGACAGGGGGAAGTTCTTC.

This rearrangement joins TRBV5-5 to TRBJ2-6; D is undetermined. Between the trimmed V and J ends, which lost 2 bases and 7 bases, there was a span of 13 bases. The CDR3 has 15 residues. Germline CDR1 is SGHKS and CDR2 is YYEKEE (reference sequence). This chain's CDR3 is CASSLPPTSANVLTF. CDR3 nucleotides: TGTGCCAGCAGCTTACCTCCAACCAGCGCCAACGTCCTGACTTTC.

In this sample, this clonotype turned up many times. The chain employs TRBV5-1 and TRBJ2-5; 9 bases are shared with TRBD2. CDR1 and CDR2 from the germline V gene are SGHRS and YFSETQ. CDR3 size: 15 residues. V trimming: 3 bases; J trimming: 1 base; junction bases outside the gene matches: 4. CDR3 amino acids: CASSSVAGAQETQYF. CDR3 coding DNA: TGCGCCAGCAGCTCCGTAGCGGGGGCCCAAGAGACCCAGTACTTC.

The V gene is TRBV11-2, the J gene TRBJ2-7, with D hard to call. Per germline, CDR1 SGHAT and CDR2 FQNNGV. The CDR3 has 13 residues. V was clipped by 1 base and J by 5 bases, with 9 bases between them. The CDR3 bases are TGTGCCAGCAGCTTAGTAATCGGTGACGAGCAGTACTTC. Protein: CASSLVIGDEQYF. Full variable domain (rest looked up from reference TRBV11-2 and TRBJ2-7): EAGVAQSPRYKIIEKRQSVAFWCNPISGHATLYWYQQILGQGPKLLIQFQNNGVVDDSQLPKDRFSAERLKGVDSTLKIQPAKLEDSAVYLCASSLVIGDEQYFGPGTRLTVT.

This clonotype was found a few times. The chain couples TRBV11-2 to TRBJ2-7, with TRBD2 matching over 11 bases. Trimming removed 1 base from V and 2 bases from J; junction bases left unmatched: 7. The CDR3 extends over 17 amino acids. Germline CDR1 is SGHAT and CDR2 is FQNNGV. The CDR3 nucleotides are TGTGCCAGCAGCTTAGTTCTTAGGACTAGCGGGCCCTACGAGCAGTACTTC. It is translated as CASSLVLRTSGPYEQYF.

This clonotype has just a few counts. This chain connects TRBV12-3 or TRBV12-4 to TRBJ2-1, with 7 nucleotides matching TRBD2. The CDR3 extends over 15 amino acids. V lost 3 bases and J lost 6; bases outside the gene matches: 8. CDR3 amino acids: CASSFEGGPRNEQFF. CDR3 nucleotides: TGTGCCAGCAGTTTCGAGGGAGGGCCCCGCAATGAGCAGTTCTTC.

This clonotype showed up many times. This chain joins TRBV28 and TRBJ2-3, with 9 positions matching TRBD1. Germline V gene sequence: CDR1 MDHEN, CDR2 SYDVKM. CDR3 size: 15 residues. Trimming removed 3 bases from V and 4 bases from J; junction bases left unmatched: 5. This CDR3 is CASSLGTGWADTQYF. The CDR3 DNA is TGTGCCAGCAGTTTGGGGACAGGGTGGGCAGATACGCAGTATTTT. Full variable domain (outside the CDR3, taken from reference TRBV28 and TRBJ2-3): DVKVTQSSRYLVKRTGEKVFLECVQDMDHENMFWYRQDPGLGLRLIYFSYDVKMKEKGDIPEGYSVSREKKERFSLILESASTNQTSMYLCASSLGTGWADTQYFGPGTRLTVL.